This is a list of T cell receptor beta chains from one sample in a study of early T cells in non-severe SARS-CoV-2 infection. Using its own MiXCR run on the 5' RACE reads, TCRdb lists one record per CDR3 protein. Among over 85,000 distinct CDR3 sequences, roughly 17% were seen once, and the ten largest hold 1.3%. Sequences were obtained from whole blood. The source of these receptors is an adult who was a healthcare worker with PCR-confirmed SARS-CoV-2 infection or an uninfected control (not recorded which). CDR3s include the opening cysteine and the closing phenylalanine or tryptophan. The order of the fields is CDR3 DNA, CDR3 protein, D gene, clone size, J gene, CDR3 length, V gene. The D gene is left open where the match is weak. Expanded clones are given a class, and other clones once, few, many or no size at all.

CDR3 DNA: TGTGCCAGCAGTTATCGGACTAGCCACGGGGATACGCAGTATTTT
CDR3 protein: CASSYRTSHGDTQYF
D gene: TRBD2
clone size: NA
J gene: TRBJ2-3
CDR3 length: 15
V gene: TRBV27

CDR3 DNA: TGTGCCAGCAGTTCCAAGGGGGCCTACGAGCAGTACTTC
CDR3 protein: CASSSKGAYEQYF
D gene: NA
clone size: NA
J gene: TRBJ2-7
CDR3 length: 13
V gene: TRBV27

CDR3 DNA: TGTGCCAGCAGCCTAACCCTGGCGGGTAACAATGAGCAGTTCTTC
CDR3 protein: CASSLTLAGNNEQFF
D gene: NA
clone size: NA
J gene: TRBJ2-1
CDR3 length: 15
V gene: TRBV28

CDR3 DNA: TGTGCCAGCAGCCCGACAGGGGCAACACGGAGGCCGAATAATGGCTACACCTTC
CDR3 protein: CASSPTGATRRPNNGYTF
D gene: TRBD1
clone size: NA
J gene: TRBJ1-2
CDR3 length: 18
V gene: TRBV12-3/TRBV12-4

CDR3 DNA: TGTGCCAGCATTCCGACAGAGAACCAAGAGACCCAGTACTTC
CDR3 protein: CASIPTENQETQYF
D gene: NA
clone size: few
J gene: TRBJ2-5
CDR3 length: 14
V gene: TRBV28

CDR3 DNA: TGCAGCGTTGAAGACCCGGGACAGGGACCCTTTCCCGAGCAGTACTTC
CDR3 protein: CSVEDPGQGPFPEQYF
D gene: TRBD1
clone size: few
J gene: TRBJ2-7
CDR3 length: 16
V gene: TRBV29-1

CDR3 DNA: TGTGCCAGCAGCGTCAACAGGGATACGCAGTATTTT
CDR3 protein: CASSVNRDTQYF
D gene: NA
clone size: few
J gene: TRBJ2-3
CDR3 length: 12
V gene: TRBV7-2

CDR3 DNA: TGTGCCAGCTCTCATCGGGGGAACACTGAAGCTTTCTTT
CDR3 protein: CASSHRGNTEAFF
D gene: NA
clone size: few
J gene: TRBJ1-1
CDR3 length: 13
V gene: TRBV27

CDR3 DNA: TGCGCCAGCAGCACCCAATCCCGGGGCCTCCAAGCATCGGATACGCAGTATTTT
CDR3 protein: CASSTQSRGLQASDTQYF
D gene: NA
clone size: few
J gene: TRBJ2-3
CDR3 length: 18
V gene: TRBV5-1

CDR3 DNA: TGTGCCAGCAGCTTAGGACGGGGGGCCGGTGAAGCTTTCTTT
CDR3 protein: CASSLGRGAGEAFF
D gene: NA
clone size: few
J gene: TRBJ1-1
CDR3 length: 14
V gene: TRBV7-8

CDR3 DNA: TGTGCCAGCTCACCGGACTACTCTGGGGCCAACGTCCTGACTTTC
CDR3 protein: CASSPDYSGANVLTF
D gene: NA
clone size: NA
J gene: TRBJ2-6
CDR3 length: 15
V gene: TRBV18

CDR3 DNA: TGTGCCAGCAGTTTAACAAGAACTAACTATGGCTACACCTTC
CDR3 protein: CASSLTRTNYGYTF
D gene: NA
clone size: few
J gene: TRBJ1-2
CDR3 length: 14
V gene: TRBV12-3/TRBV12-4

CDR3 DNA: TGTGCCAGCAGTCTGGGGGGGGCGGAGGAGCTGTTTTTT
CDR3 protein: CASSLGGAEELFF
D gene: NA
clone size: NA
J gene: TRBJ2-2
CDR3 length: 13
V gene: TRBV12-3/TRBV12-4

CDR3 DNA: TGTGCCAGCTCACCACCTCAGGAGGGAAGCAATCAGCCCCAGCATTTT
CDR3 protein: CASSPPQEGSNQPQHF
D gene: NA
clone size: many
J gene: TRBJ1-5
CDR3 length: 16
V gene: TRBV18

CDR3 DNA: TGCGCCAGCAGCTTGGAGCAGGGGAGCTATGGCTACACCTTC
CDR3 protein: CASSLEQGSYGYTF
D gene: NA
clone size: NA
J gene: TRBJ1-2
CDR3 length: 14
V gene: TRBV5-1

CDR3 DNA: TGTGCCAGCAGCTTCCAGGGTAATCAGCCCCAGCATTTT
CDR3 protein: CASSFQGNQPQHF
D gene: NA
clone size: few
J gene: TRBJ1-5
CDR3 length: 13
V gene: TRBV5-4

CDR3 DNA: TGTGCCAGCAGCCTTGGACCCTCATACACTGAAGCTTTCTTT
CDR3 protein: CASSLGPSYTEAFF
D gene: NA
clone size: few
J gene: TRBJ1-1
CDR3 length: 14
V gene: TRBV27

CDR3 DNA: TGTGCCAGCAGCCCGGGTGGTGCGGGGGAAACAGATACGCAGTATTTT
CDR3 protein: CASSPGGAGETDTQYF
D gene: TRBD2
clone size: NA
J gene: TRBJ2-3
CDR3 length: 16
V gene: TRBV4-2

CDR3 DNA: TGTGCCTGGACGCGGCAGGGGACCGACGAGCAGTACTTC
CDR3 protein: CAWTRQGTDEQYF
D gene: NA
clone size: NA
J gene: TRBJ2-7
CDR3 length: 13
V gene: TRBV30

CDR3 DNA: TGCAGCGTCCTAGGGGGCGCAGCTTTCTTT
CDR3 protein: CSVLGGAAFF
D gene: TRBD1
clone size: few
J gene: TRBJ1-1
CDR3 length: 10
V gene: TRBV29-1

CDR3 DNA: TGCAGTGCTAGGGAAGCGGGGGACACCTACGAGCAGTACTTC
CDR3 protein: CSAREAGDTYEQYF
D gene: TRBD2
clone size: many
J gene: TRBJ2-7
CDR3 length: 14
V gene: TRBV20-1

CDR3 DNA: TGTGCCAGCAGCTTCACCTACGAGCAGTACTTC
CDR3 protein: CASSFTYEQYF
D gene: NA
clone size: many
J gene: TRBJ2-7
CDR3 length: 11
V gene: TRBV11-2

CDR3 DNA: TGTGCCAGCAGCCGCGGACACAAAAGGACCTACGAGCAGTACTTC
CDR3 protein: CASSRGHKRTYEQYF
D gene: NA
clone size: NA
J gene: TRBJ2-7
CDR3 length: 15
V gene: TRBV6-5

CDR3 DNA: TGCGCCAGCAGCTCGATTAGCGGGGACAATGAGCAGTTCTTC
CDR3 protein: CASSSISGDNEQFF
D gene: TRBD2
clone size: NA
J gene: TRBJ2-1
CDR3 length: 14
V gene: TRBV5-1

CDR3 DNA: TGTGCCAGCAGCTTAGATTCAGCAGGGGATACGCAGTATTTT
CDR3 protein: CASSLDSAGDTQYF
D gene: NA
clone size: NA
J gene: TRBJ2-3
CDR3 length: 14
V gene: TRBV11-2

CDR3 DNA: TGCAGTGCTAACGCCAGGGCCATCATGAACACTGAAGCTTTCTTT
CDR3 protein: CSANARAIMNTEAFF
D gene: NA
clone size: NA
J gene: TRBJ1-1
CDR3 length: 15
V gene: TRBV20-1

CDR3 DNA: TGTGCCAGCAGCTGGTTTGGACAGGAGACAAGAGAGACCCAGTACTTC
CDR3 protein: CASSWFGQETRETQYF
D gene: TRBD1
clone size: NA
J gene: TRBJ2-5
CDR3 length: 16
V gene: TRBV12-3/TRBV12-4

CDR3 DNA: TGTGCCAGTATCGGGATCTCTGGGGCCAACGTCCTGACTTTC
CDR3 protein: CASIGISGANVLTF
D gene: NA
clone size: few
J gene: TRBJ2-6
CDR3 length: 14
V gene: TRBV19

CDR3 DNA: TGCAGTGCCGCAAGTGACAGGGGTCCCTCCTACGAGCAGTACTTC
CDR3 protein: CSAASDRGPSYEQYF
D gene: TRBD1
clone size: few
J gene: TRBJ2-7
CDR3 length: 15
V gene: TRBV20-1

CDR3 DNA: TGCAGTGCTGGGGGGCAGGGCAATCAGCCCCAGCATTTT
CDR3 protein: CSAGGQGNQPQHF
D gene: NA
clone size: few
J gene: TRBJ1-5
CDR3 length: 13
V gene: TRBV20-1

CDR3 DNA: TGTGCCAGCAGCTTAGCGGGAGAGGGCACCGGGGAGCTGTTTTTT
CDR3 protein: CASSLAGEGTGELFF
D gene: NA
clone size: NA
J gene: TRBJ2-2
CDR3 length: 15
V gene: TRBV7-2

CDR3 DNA: TGTGCCAGCAGTATGACAGGGGACAATCAGCCCCAGCATTTT
CDR3 protein: CASSMTGDNQPQHF
D gene: TRBD1
clone size: few
J gene: TRBJ1-5
CDR3 length: 14
V gene: TRBV2

CDR3 DNA: TGCAGCGTTGAATCTGGGACCCCTCGACGGCCCTACGAGCAGTACTTC
CDR3 protein: CSVESGTPRRPYEQYF
D gene: NA
clone size: many
J gene: TRBJ2-7
CDR3 length: 16
V gene: TRBV29-1

CDR3 DNA: TGCGCCAGGAAGATCGTAGGAGCTGAAGCTTTCTTT
CDR3 protein: CARKIVGAEAFF
D gene: NA
clone size: few
J gene: TRBJ1-1
CDR3 length: 12
V gene: TRBV23-1

CDR3 DNA: TGTGCCAGTAGTATAAACGACTACAATGAGCAGTTCTTC
CDR3 protein: CASSINDYNEQFF
D gene: NA
clone size: NA
J gene: TRBJ2-1
CDR3 length: 13
V gene: TRBV19

CDR3 DNA: TGTGCCTGGAGTATAGGACTAGCGGGCTACAATGAGCAGTTCTTC
CDR3 protein: CAWSIGLAGYNEQFF
D gene: TRBD2
clone size: NA
J gene: TRBJ2-1
CDR3 length: 15
V gene: TRBV30

CDR3 DNA: TGTGCCAGCAGACCCCGACAGGGTTTCTCGAACACTGAAGCTTTCTTT
CDR3 protein: CASRPRQGFSNTEAFF
D gene: TRBD1
clone size: NA
J gene: TRBJ1-1
CDR3 length: 16
V gene: TRBV6-6

CDR3 DNA: TGTGCCAGCACCATACACCCGGACAAACTCTATGGCTACACCTTC
CDR3 protein: CASTIHPDKLYGYTF
D gene: NA
clone size: few
J gene: TRBJ1-2
CDR3 length: 15
V gene: TRBV6-6

CDR3 DNA: TGTGCCAGCAGGCCCGCGACTAGTCCCGGGGAGCTGTTTTTT
CDR3 protein: CASRPATSPGELFF
D gene: NA
clone size: many
J gene: TRBJ2-2
CDR3 length: 14
V gene: TRBV7-9

CDR3 DNA: TGCAGTGCTAGAGTTGGACTAGCGGTCAAAGAGACCCAGTACTTC
CDR3 protein: CSARVGLAVKETQYF
D gene: TRBD2
clone size: NA
J gene: TRBJ2-5
CDR3 length: 15
V gene: TRBV20-1

CDR3 DNA: TGTGCCAGCAGTTTATGGCGGCCCCAAGAGACCCAGTACTTC
CDR3 protein: CASSLWRPQETQYF
D gene: NA
clone size: NA
J gene: TRBJ2-5
CDR3 length: 14
V gene: TRBV12-3/TRBV12-4

CDR3 DNA: TGCAGCGTCCCGTTGGGGACAGCTTACAATGAGCAGTTCTTC
CDR3 protein: CSVPLGTAYNEQFF
D gene: TRBD1
clone size: once
J gene: TRBJ2-1
CDR3 length: 14
V gene: TRBV29-1

CDR3 DNA: TGTGCCAGCAGACCGGGACACCGGTCGCGAGAGACCCAGTACTTC
CDR3 protein: CASRPGHRSRETQYF
D gene: NA
clone size: NA
J gene: TRBJ2-5
CDR3 length: 15
V gene: TRBV27

CDR3 DNA: TGCGCCAGCAGCCGAGGACAACGGGGTGATTCACCCCTCCACTTT
CDR3 protein: CASSRGQRGDSPLHF
D gene: NA
clone size: NA
J gene: TRBJ1-6
CDR3 length: 15
V gene: TRBV5-1

CDR3 DNA: TGCAGCGTTGAAGACGCTGAAGCTTTCTTT
CDR3 protein: CSVEDAEAFF
D gene: NA
clone size: NA
J gene: TRBJ1-1
CDR3 length: 10
V gene: TRBV29-1

CDR3 DNA: TGTGCCAGCAGCAAATATCAAGGGGGACCCTACGAGCAGTACTTC
CDR3 protein: CASSKYQGGPYEQYF
D gene: NA
clone size: NA
J gene: TRBJ2-7
CDR3 length: 15
V gene: TRBV21-1

CDR3 DNA: TGTGCCAGCACCCCAAGTGGACAGTCCGGCTACACCTTC
CDR3 protein: CASTPSGQSGYTF
D gene: NA
clone size: NA
J gene: TRBJ1-2
CDR3 length: 13
V gene: TRBV6-5

CDR3 DNA: TGTGCCAGCAGTGAACCGGCCTTCCGTTTGACAACCGCGAACACCGGGGAGCTGTTTTTT
CDR3 protein: CASSEPAFRLTTANTGELFF
D gene: NA
clone size: NA
J gene: TRBJ2-2
CDR3 length: 20
V gene: TRBV6-1

CDR3 DNA: TGTGCCTGGAGTGTACCCGGCGGGGCCAACGTCCTGACTTTC
CDR3 protein: CAWSVPGGANVLTF
D gene: NA
clone size: NA
J gene: TRBJ2-6
CDR3 length: 14
V gene: TRBV30

CDR3 DNA: TGCGCCAGCAGCCCAGGGTTCGTCCACGAGCAGTACTTC
CDR3 protein: CASSPGFVHEQYF
D gene: NA
clone size: NA
J gene: TRBJ2-7
CDR3 length: 13
V gene: TRBV28

CDR3 DNA: TGTGCCAGCACGGCAGCCGAGCAGTACTTC
CDR3 protein: CASTAAEQYF
D gene: NA
clone size: many
J gene: TRBJ2-7
CDR3 length: 10
V gene: TRBV5-4

CDR3 DNA: TGCAGCGTAAATTTAGCGGGAGGATTTAATGAGCAGTTCTTC
CDR3 protein: CSVNLAGGFNEQFF
D gene: TRBD2
clone size: many
J gene: TRBJ2-1
CDR3 length: 14
V gene: TRBV29-1

CDR3 DNA: TGTGCCAGCAGCTTCTACAGGGATTTTAACTATGGCTACACCTTC
CDR3 protein: CASSFYRDFNYGYTF
D gene: NA
clone size: NA
J gene: TRBJ1-2
CDR3 length: 15
V gene: TRBV7-2

CDR3 DNA: TGTGCCAGCAGTTTCCTAGCGGGAGACTACAATGAGCAGTTCTTC
CDR3 protein: CASSFLAGDYNEQFF
D gene: TRBD2
clone size: NA
J gene: TRBJ2-1
CDR3 length: 15
V gene: TRBV28

CDR3 DNA: TGTGCCAGCAGCTTAGCGCGGGGCTACCTACGAGAGGTAGGCTCCTACAATGAGCAGTTCTTC
CDR3 protein: CASSLARGYLREVGSYNEQFF
D gene: NA
clone size: many
J gene: TRBJ2-1
CDR3 length: 21
V gene: TRBV7-6